These 6 T cell receptor beta chains were all obtained from the same sample, sequenced in a study of shared clonotypes between healthy human individuals. TCRdb's copy holds only in-frame clones and misses some; the assay was immunoSEQ multiplex PCR. The repertoire has about 2.4 million clones, over 85% of them found once; the top ten carry 0.11% to 0.15%. Specimen: naive CD4+ T cells sorted from blood. The subset: CD45RA+ positively selected. The receptors shown here come from a man between 18 and 29 years old in good health.

The chain uses TRBV29-1 and TRBJ2-1; the match to TRBD2 covers 9 bases. This CDR3 is built from 15 residues. Germline CDR1 SQVTM, CDR2 ANQGSEA. V shed 2 bases, J shed 5 bases, and the junction held 7 bases outside the gene matches. The CDR3 sequence: CSVEPRLAGNNEQFF. CDR3 nucleotide sequence: TGCAGCGTTGAACCTAGGCTAGCGGGAAACAATGAGCAGTTCTTC.

The CDR3 region is CASSSYDYEQYF. The CDR3 nucleotides read TGTGCCAGCAGCAGTTATGACTACGAGCAGTACTTC. This chain links TRBV21-1 with TRBJ2-7. TRBV21-1 is a pseudogene locus. This CDR3 contains 12 residues.

The chain links TRBV10-3 to TRBJ2-3, with TRBD1 matching 7 bases. The CDR3 contains 16 residues. The germline CDR1 and CDR2 sequences are ENHRY and SYGVKD. V lost 4 bases to trimming and J lost 2 bases; unmatched junction nucleotides: 9. The DNA for the CDR3 is TGTGCCATCAGTGCAGGCCAAGGACAGGTCACAGATACGCAGTATTTT. Encoded protein: CAISAGQGQVTDTQYF.

The chain has TRBV28 and TRBJ1-5, with D perhaps TRBD1 (5 bases). The ends were cut back, 3 bases at V and 6 bases at J, with 12 bases in the middle. Germline V CDR1 and CDR2: MDHEN, SYDVKM. The CDR3 length is 14 residues. The CDR3 loop reads CASSLVGDSQPQHF. CDR3 in DNA: TGTGCCAGCAGTTTGGTGGGGGATTCTCAGCCCCAGCATTTT.

Comment on this clone: Other DNA sequences in the sample encode the same CDR3. The V gene is TRBV6-6, the J gene TRBJ1-5, with no clear D. The V and J ends lost 6 bases and 7 bases respectively, with 10 bases between them. Germline V CDR1 and CDR2: MNHNY, SVGAGI (reference sequence). This CDR3 contains 12 residues. The CDR3 DNA is TGTGCCAGCAGCCCGCCAGGCCAGCCCCAGCATTTT. It specifies CASSPPGQPQHF.

The chain is built from TRBV7-2 and TRBJ2-5; no definite D call. Germline V gives CDR1 SGHTA, CDR2 FQGNSA. V dropped 5 bases and J dropped 2 bases, with 12 bases sitting between them. The length of the CDR3 is 14 residues. CDR3 protein: CASSPSRVQETQYF. The CDR3 nucleotides are TGTGCCAGCAGCCCAAGCCGGGTGCAAGAGACCCAGTACTTC.